This T cell receptor beta chain was captured in a study of tissue T cells after allogeneic stem cell transplantation. Using immunoSEQ multiplex PCR, the repertoire was profiled, and TCRdb retains in-frame clones only, with some absent. This table has 7,000 to 8,000 clones, roughly a third appearing once. Germline CDR1 KGHPV, CDR2 FQNQEV (reference sequence). The CDR3 contains 14 residues. Trimming at V came to 6 bases and at J to 0 bases, leaving 1 base not matched to a gene. This clone is medium-sized (0.01 to 0.1%). Here the gene names and germline are mouse. The CDR3 end falls 1 residue outside the read, so it is completed with the germline J gene. The sample contains more than one DNA sequence encoding this CDR3. Time point noted: mouse harvest day 14 after allogeneic transplant. Tail vein injection delivered 10^7 T-cell-depleted bone marrow cells and 10^6 splenic CD5+ T cells.

The V call is TRBV26, the J call TRBJ2-2; 7 positions agree with TRBD1. This sequence originates from a female BALB/c mouse given C57BL/6 T cells with graft-versus-host disease after an allogeneic hematopoietic cell transplant. Material: skin. The CDR3 protein is CASRGTANTGQLYF. Incomplete CDR3 DNA: TGTGCCAGCAGGGGGACAGCAAACACCGGGCAGCTCTAC.